The 18 T cell receptor beta chains presented below share a single source sample, sequenced in a study of CD8 T cells in Susac syndrome. Reverse transcription of about 0.5 to 1 ug RNA used random hexamers. TCRdb redid the calling of the immunoSEQ multiplex PCR reads with MiXCR, one entry per CDR3 protein. This table has about 130,000 distinct CDR3 sequences, more than 90% appearing once. Material: CD4+ T cells from PBMCs. Every receptor here comes from a human donor in good health.

The chain links TRBV6-5 to TRBJ2-5; D unresolved. Trimming left V 4 bases short and J 3 bases short, with 12 bases between. This CDR3 contains 14 residues. Germline values: CDR1 MNHEY, CDR2 SVGAGI. In DNA, the CDR3 is TGTGCCAGCAGTTCCCGACAACGGGAAGAGACCCAGTACTTC. This translates into CASSSRQREETQYF.

This chain links TRBV20-1 with TRBJ1-1, with D possibly matching TRBD1 (5 bases). V was clipped by 0 bases and J by 4 bases, with 12 bases between them. CDR3 length equals 14 residues. The germline V gene has CDR1 DFQATT and CDR2 SNEGSKA (reference sequence). CDR3 in DNA: TGCAGTGCTAGAGATCCAGGGATGAGCACTGAAGCTTTCTTT. Translating gives CSARDPGMSTEAFF.

This chain links TRBV5-1 with TRBJ1-1; D remains unclear. The CDR3 has 13 amino acids. V lost 6 bases and J 4 bases, leaving 13 bases between the germline ends. CDR1 is SGHRS and CDR2 is YFSETQ in the germline V gene. In DNA form, the CDR3 reads TGCGCCAGCACAGGACCAGGCGGCACTGAAGCTTTCTTT. This sequence encodes CASTGPGGTEAFF.

The rearrangement uses TRBV4-1 and TRBJ2-2, with TRBD2 matching 7 bases. The CDR3 has 17 amino acids. Germline CDR1 and CDR2: MGHRA and YSYEKL. The V and J ends lost 4 bases and 4 bases, in that order; junction bases with no gene match: 12. CDR3 loop: CASSPGGGRGSTGELFF. In DNA, the CDR3 is TGCGCCAGCAGCCCTGGAGGCGGGAGAGGCAGCACCGGGGAGCTGTTTTTT.

This CDR3 is CSVSRGGDRAYEQYF. The CDR3 region has the DNA TGCAGCGTTTCCCGGGGTGGGGACAGGGCCTACGAGCAGTACTTC. The chain joins TRBV29-1 to TRBJ2-7; TRBD1 matches 9 bases. Germline V gives CDR1 SQVTM, CDR2 ANQGSEA. J was trimmed by 2 bases and V by 5 bases; bases with no gene match: 10. The CDR3 covers 15 residues.

The rearrangement joins TRBV5-4 to TRBJ2-7, with 9 bases identical to TRBD1. Germline CDR1 reads SGHNT; CDR2 reads YYREEE (reference sequence). This CDR3 is 14 amino acids long. The V segment lost 4 bases and the J segment 2 bases; nucleotides outside the gene matches: 4. CDR3 loop: CASSGGQGPYEQYF. Here the CDR3 DNA reads TGTGCCAGCAGCGGAGGACAGGGGCCCTACGAGCAGTACTTC. Drawing the rest from reference TRBV5-4 and TRBJ2-7, the complete variable domain is ETGVTQSPTHLIKTRGQQVTLRCSSQSGHNTVSWYQQALGQGPQFIFQYYREEENGRGNFPPRFSGLQFPNYSSELNVNALELDDSALYLCASSGGQGPYEQYFGPGTRLTVT.

This chain joins TRBV19 and TRBJ2-5; 8 nucleotides match TRBD1. CDR1 and CDR2 (germline): LNHDA, SQIVND (reference sequence). CDR3 length: 15 residues. Trimming cost V 6 bases and J 3 bases; bases outside gene matches: 9. The CDR3 protein is CASRAPGQGEETQYF. CDR3 nucleotides: TGTGCCAGTAGGGCCCCAGGACAGGGAGAAGAGACCCAGTACTTC. The entire variable domain, with the rest obtained from reference TRBV19 and TRBJ2-5, is as follows: DGGITQSPKYLFRKEGQNVTLSCEQNLNHDAMYWYRQDPGQGLRLIYYSQIVNDFQKGDIAEGYSVSREKKESFPLTVTSAQKNPTAFYLCASRAPGQGEETQYFGPGTRLLVL.

The chain joins TRBV29-1 to TRBJ1-2, with a tentative D call TRBD1 (5 bases). This CDR3 is 11 amino acids long. Germline loops: CDR1 SQVTM, CDR2 ANQGSEA. V lost 6 bases and J lost 8, with 13 bases in between. DNA for the CDR3: TGCAGCGTGAAACGTGGGGACGGCTACACCTTC. Translated, it gives CSVKRGDGYTF.

V is TRBV5-1 and J is TRBJ1-1; weak D call: TRBD1 (6 bases). Germline CDR1 and CDR2: SGHRS and YFSETQ. The V end was cut by 9 bases, the J end by 4 bases, with 16 bases between. CDR3 size: 13 residues. Here the CDR3 reads CAITTGSFTEAFF. For the CDR3, the DNA is TGCGCCATTACCACAGGGAGTTTCACTGAAGCTTTCTTT.

The V and J genes are TRBV9 and TRBJ1-4, with D uncertain. The germline CDR1 and CDR2 sequences are SGDLS and YYNGEE. The CDR3 consists of 14 residues. Trimming pared 4 bases from V and 5 bases from J, leaving 12 bases between. The CDR3 nucleotides are TGTGCCAGCAGCCCAGGAAGATCCAATGAAAAACTGTTTTTT. Its protein product is CASSPGRSNEKLFF.

The rearrangement uses TRBV6-4 and TRBJ2-2; 7 bases are a match to TRBD1. J lost 0 bases, V lost 5 bases, and 6 bases had no gene match. Germline V gene lookup returns CDR1 MRHNA and CDR2 SNTAGT. The CDR3 runs to 16 residues. This chain's CDR3 is CASSQTGTANTGELFF. In DNA form, the CDR3 reads TGTGCCAGCAGTCAGACCGGGACAGCGAACACCGGGGAGCTGTTTTTT.

The chain links TRBV6-2 or TRBV6-3 to TRBJ2-3, with unresolved D. This CDR3 has 14 amino acids. From germline, CDR1 is MNHEY and CDR2 SVGEGT. V lost 7 bases and J lost 3, with 14 bases in between. The CDR3 here is CASKGSTETDTQYF. The CDR3, as DNA: TGTGCCAGCAAAGGCTCCACCGAGACAGATACGCAGTATTTT.

This clonotype was detected only once. This chain links TRBV20-1 with TRBJ1-1; D unresolved. Trimming left V 1 base short and J 2 bases short, with 14 bases between. This CDR3 comprises 15 residues. The germline gives CDR1 DFQATT, CDR2 SNEGSKA (reference sequence). The CDR3 DNA reads TGCAGTGCTAGAGGGACCCTGCTGACTAACACTGAAGCTTTCTTT. This translates into CSARGTLLTNTEAFF.

The CDR3: CASSLLLYEQYF. In nucleotides, the CDR3 is TGTGCCAGCAGCTTACTGCTCTACGAGCAGTACTTC. The chain employs TRBV7-2 and TRBJ2-7, with unresolved D. The CDR3 consists of 12 residues. Germline V CDR1 and CDR2: SGHTA, FQGNSA. Trimming pared 2 bases from V and 3 bases from J, leaving 5 bases between.

The V call is TRBV7-2, the J call TRBJ2-1; unclear D gene. The length of the CDR3 is 15 residues. The ends were cut back, 5 bases at V and 2 bases at J, with 13 bases in the middle. Germline values: CDR1 SGHTA, CDR2 FQGNSA. The DNA for the CDR3 is TGTGCCAGCAGCCTGGTTGTGGACCCCTACAATGAGCAGTTCTTC. As protein: CASSLVVDPYNEQFF.

The rearrangement links TRBV2 to TRBJ1-4; possibly TRBD1 for D (6 bases). V lost 5 bases and J lost 2, with 12 bases in between. The CDR3 is 15 amino acids. In germline, CDR1 is SNHLY, CDR2 FYNNEI. The CDR3 is CASSSDGGTNEKLFF. The CDR3 DNA reads as TGTGCCAGCAGTTCCGACGGGGGCACTAATGAAAAACTGTTTTTT. Complete variable domain (other parts from reference TRBV2 and TRBJ1-4): EPEVTQTPSHQVTQMGQEVILRCVPISNHLYFYWYRQILGQKVEFLVSFYNNEISEKSEIFDDQFSVERPDGSNFTLKIRSTKLEDSAMYFCASSSDGGTNEKLFFGSGTQLSVL.

V usage is TRBV6-2 or TRBV6-3 and J usage is TRBJ2-7; D is perhaps TRBD2 (6 bases). The CDR3 is made up of 14 amino acids. CDR1 and CDR2 from the germline V gene are MNHEY and SVGEGT. V dropped 6 bases and J dropped 2 bases, with 14 bases sitting between them. CDR3 DNA sequence: TGTGCCAGCAGAAAGACTGGAGGGGCCTACGAGCAGTACTTC. Translation: CASRKTGGAYEQYF.

This clonotype has a handful of counts. This chain links TRBV6-2 or TRBV6-3 with TRBJ2-7; the D gene is possibly TRBD1 (6 bases). The CDR3 has 14 amino acids. Germline CDR1 is MNHEY and CDR2 is SVGEGT. V was trimmed by 6 bases and J by 2 bases, leaving 14 bases between them. The CDR3 DNA is TGTGCCAGCAGGTCCCCCAGGGGACCCTACGAGCAGTACTTC. This encodes CASRSPRGPYEQYF.